This passage covers 30 T cell receptor beta chains from one sample sequenced in a study of shared clonotypes between healthy human individuals. The assay was immunoSEQ multiplex PCR, and TCRdb's table has in-frame clones only and misses some. The sample lists around 1.4 million clones, approximately 98.5% seen once, with roughly 0.36% in the top ten. The specimen was naive CD4+ T cells sorted from blood. Subset in this sample: CD45RA+ positively selected. The receptor source for this set is a man under 40 in good health.

The CDR3: CASSFRANTDTQYF. CDR3 bases: TGTGCCAGCAGCTTCCGGGCCAACACAGATACGCAGTATTTT. V gene TRBV7-9 combines with J gene TRBJ2-3; D is unresolved. CDR3 length equals 14 residues. Germline-derived CDR1 and CDR2 are SEHNR and FQNEAQ (reference sequence). With 3 bases removed from V and 2 bases from J, the gap between germline ends came to 9 bases.

The chain carries TRBV2 and TRBJ2-3; unclear D gene. The CDR3 consists of 11 residues. V was cut by 8 bases and J by 7 bases, with 10 bases left in between. Germline CDR1 and CDR2: SNHLY and FYNNEI. CDR3 residues: CASSRTNTQYF. Here the CDR3 DNA reads TGTGCCAGCTCCCGCACGAATACGCAGTATTTT.

The J gene is TRBJ2-1, the V gene TRBV18, with 11 bases matching TRBD1. With V trimmed by 6 bases and J by 9 bases, 16 bases remained unmatched. Germline V gene sequence: CDR1 KGHSH, CDR2 LQKENI. The CDR3 is 17 amino acids. The CDR3 region is CASSLGQGEDIRGEQFF. The DNA of the CDR3 is TGTGCCAGCTCCCTGGGACAGGGGGAGGACATTCGGGGTGAGCAGTTCTTC.

V usage is TRBV28 and J usage is TRBJ2-3; D is uncertain. The CDR3 has 15 residues. CDR1 is MDHEN, CDR2 SYDVKM, per germline. Here the CDR3 DNA reads TGTGTCGCAGCAGACGCTCGGGTTAGCACAGATACGCAGTATTTT. It translates to CVAADARVSTDTQYF.

The rearrangement uses TRBV30 and TRBJ1-3; 7 bases align to TRBD1. The trim removed 2 bases at V and 0 bases at J, leaving 10 bases unmatched. Germline V gives CDR1 GTSNPN, CDR2 SVGIG (reference sequence). CDR3 length: 17 amino acids. CDR3 amino acids: CAWSRLGTVFSGNTIYF. CDR3 sequence (DNA): TGTGCCTGGAGTCGTCTCGGGACAGTCTTCTCTGGAAACACCATATATTTT.

The chain links TRBV2 to TRBJ1-5; the match to TRBD1 covers 7 bases. The CDR3 is 17 residues long. Germline V gene sequence: CDR1 SNHLY, CDR2 FYNNEI. The V segment lost 6 bases and the J segment 5 bases; nucleotides outside the gene matches: 16. The CDR3 region has the DNA TGTGCCAGCAGGATAGGGGGCAGGGCGATTGGGTATCAGCCCCAGCATTTT. Its protein is CASRIGGRAIGYQPQHF.

This clone has just one count. This chain connects TRBV4-1 to TRBJ1-1; D remains ambiguous. Deletions cut 1 base from V and 11 bases from J, with 8 bases between. The germline V gene has CDR1 MGHRA and CDR2 YSYEKL. The CDR3 has 11 residues. Here the CDR3 reads CASSQAGVAFF. The CDR3 DNA reads as TGCGCCAGCAGCCAAGCCGGTGTCGCTTTCTTT.

The chain has TRBV7-9 and TRBJ2-7; TRBD1 aligns across 7 bases. The germline CDR1 and CDR2 sequences are SEHNR and FQNEAQ (reference sequence). J gave up 3 bases and V 1 base, and 6 bases lay outside the gene matches. The CDR3 runs to 15 residues. The CDR3 protein is CASSLGDSIFYEQYF. The CDR3 DNA reads as TGTGCCAGCAGCTTAGGGGACAGCATCTTCTACGAGCAGTACTTC.

V and J are TRBV5-1 and TRBJ2-7; 11 nucleotides match TRBD2. V lost 1 base and J lost 3; bases outside the gene matches: 6. This CDR3 has 16 amino acids. From germline, CDR1 is SGHRS and CDR2 YFSETQ. CDR3 nucleotides: TGCGCCAGCAGCTTGAGGACTAGCGGGCCGAGCTACGAGCAGTACTTC. Translation gives CASSLRTSGPSYEQYF.

The chain links TRBV9 to TRBJ1-2; 9 bases fit TRBD1. The CDR3 is made up of 14 amino acids. From germline, CDR1 is SGDLS and CDR2 YYNGEE. The ends lost 3 bases at V and 4 bases at J; junction bases unmatched: 4. The CDR3 region is CASSDNRGPYGYTF. The CDR3 region has the DNA TGTGCCAGCAGCGACAACAGGGGGCCCTATGGCTACACCTTC.

The V gene is TRBV18, the J gene TRBJ1-4; D call uncertain. V dropped 0 bases and J dropped 7 bases, with 15 bases sitting between them. Germline V gene data show CDR1 as KGHSH and CDR2 as LQKENI. The CDR3 runs 16 residues. The CDR3 region is CASSPPRGRSSEKLFF. In DNA, the CDR3 is TGTGCCAGCTCACCACCCCGGGGAAGATCGTCTGAAAAACTGTTTTTT.

The chain combines TRBV9 with TRBJ1-1; D is unresolved. V was shortened by 0 bases and J by 4 bases, with 10 bases between the two germline ends. This CDR3 has 14 amino acids. CDR1 SGDLS and CDR2 YYNGEE come from the germline V gene. DNA of the CDR3: TGTGCCAGCAGCGTAGGGGTAGTTAGCACTGAAGCTTTCTTT. This codes for CASSVGVVSTEAFF.

The J gene is TRBJ2-7, the V gene TRBV7-8; 7 nucleotides match TRBD1. The CDR3 runs to 13 residues. Germline V gene lookup returns CDR1 SGHVS and CDR2 FQNEAQ. Losses at the gene ends were 3 bases for V and 3 bases for J; bases not matched to a gene: 2. CDR3 region: CASSLDRYYEQYF. In nucleotides, the CDR3 is TGTGCCAGCAGCTTGGACAGGTACTACGAGCAGTACTTC.

V usage is TRBV28 and J usage is TRBJ1-1; D may be TRBD1 (5 bases). Trimming took 7 bases from V and 0 from J, leaving 15 bases between them. Germline loops: CDR1 MDHEN, CDR2 SYDVKM. CDR3 length equals 15 residues. In DNA form, the CDR3 reads TGTGCCAGCATCGGGTGGGGGGTATTGAACACTGAAGCTTTCTTT. Translated, it gives CASIGWGVLNTEAFF.

This chain joins TRBV18 and TRBJ1-1; D is possibly TRBD1 (5 bases). CDR3 size: 16 residues. Germline V lookup: CDR1 KGHSH, CDR2 LQKENI. The V and J ends lost 1 base and 7 bases respectively, with 19 bases between them. The CDR3 coding sequence is TGTGCCAGCTCACCACAGCAGGGCCTAGGATCTGATGAAGCTTTCTTT. Translation gives CASSPQQGLGSDEAFF.

The chain is built from TRBV7-6 and TRBJ2-3; 7 bases align to TRBD2. The CDR3 consists of 17 residues. The germline gives CDR1 SGHVS, CDR2 FNYEAQ. V trimming: 1 base; J trimming: 3 bases; junction bases outside the gene matches: 10. Here the CDR3 DNA reads TGTGCCAGCAGCTTAGGGGTGGGCGGGAGTCCTACAGATACGCAGTATTTT. Protein product: CASSLGVGGSPTDTQYF.

V gene TRBV7-9 combines with J gene TRBJ2-5, with 10 bases identical to TRBD2. Germline CDR1 reads SEHNR; CDR2 reads FQNEAQ (reference sequence). V dropped 7 bases and J dropped 7; count of bases not matched to a gene: 12. This CDR3 region has 15 residues. CDR3 sequence (DNA): TGTGCCAGCACCCCGCGGAGGACTAGCGGTTCGACCCAGTACTTC. It is translated as CASTPRRTSGSTQYF.

Written as DNA, the CDR3 is TGTGCCATCAGTGGCCAGAGGGATATCAACACTGAAGCTTTCTTT. Translation: CAISGQRDINTEAFF. The rearrangement uses TRBV10-3 and TRBJ1-1; D gene unclear. Per germline, CDR1 ENHRY and CDR2 SYGVKD. The V end was cut by 4 bases, the J end by 2 bases, with 14 bases between. This CDR3 spans 15 amino acids.

The rearrangement links TRBV5-1 to TRBJ2-3; 13 bases match TRBD2. The CDR3 runs to 17 residues. J lost 4 bases, V lost 2 bases, and 7 bases had no gene match. Germline-derived CDR1 and CDR2 are SGHRS and YFSETQ. The CDR3 reads CASSFEGLAGAADTQYF. CDR3 nucleotides: TGCGCCAGCAGCTTTGAAGGACTAGCGGGAGCGGCAGATACGCAGTATTTT.

This chain uses TRBV28 with TRBJ2-2; TRBD2 matches 10 bases. Germline V gives CDR1 MDHEN, CDR2 SYDVKM. The trim removed 2 bases at V and 3 bases at J, leaving 15 bases unmatched. This CDR3 contains 20 residues. The CDR3 sequence: CASSLGLASGSQLDTGELFF. The CDR3 DNA sequence: TGTGCCAGCAGTTTAGGTTTAGCTAGCGGGAGTCAGTTGGACACCGGGGAGCTGTTTTTT.

V usage is TRBV11-2 and J usage is TRBJ2-3, with TRBD2 as a possible D gene (5 bases). The CDR3 has 13 residues. V lost 5 bases and J lost 10, with 16 bases in between. Germline lookup yields CDR1 SGHAT and CDR2 FQNNGV. The CDR3 spells CASSPELLVAQYF. CDR3 bases: TGTGCCAGCAGCCCGGAACTACTAGTGGCGCAGTATTTT. The variable domain in full, with the rest retrieved from reference TRBV11-2 and TRBJ2-3, is EAGVAQSPRYKIIEKRQSVAFWCNPISGHATLYWYQQILGQGPKLLIQFQNNGVVDDSQLPKDRFSAERLKGVDSTLKIQPAKLEDSAVYLCASSPELLVAQYFGPGTRLTVL.

The CDR3 is CASSNGQLDEQYF. In nucleotides, the CDR3 is TGCGCCAGCAGCAACGGACAGCTAGACGAGCAGTACTTC. V gene TRBV5-1 combines with J gene TRBJ2-7, with D perhaps TRBD1 (6 bases). This CDR3 is built from 13 residues. Trimming took off 4 bases at V and 5 bases at J, with 13 bases between the two ends. CDR1 is SGHRS, CDR2 YFSETQ, per germline. The full variable domain, in which reference TRBV5-1 and TRBJ2-7 provide the parts outside the CDR3, is KAGVTQTPRYLIKTRGQQVTLSCSPISGHRSVSWYQQTPGQGLQFLFEYFSETQRNKGNFPGRFSGRQFSNSRSEMNVSTLELGDSALYLCASSNGQLDEQYFGPGTRLTVT.

This clone was detected once. The chain couples TRBV15 to TRBJ1-1; D possibly corresponds to TRBD1 (6 bases). The CDR3 is made up of 13 amino acids. Trimming left V 6 bases short and J 5 bases short, with 13 bases between. Germline CDR1 is LNHNV and CDR2 is YYDKDF (reference sequence). CDR3 protein: CATRQGTRTEAFF. The CDR3 DNA sequence: TGTGCCACCAGACAGGGAACGAGGACTGAAGCTTTCTTT.

J is TRBJ2-3 and V is TRBV9; D not resolved. The germline gives CDR1 SGDLS, CDR2 YYNGEE. Trimming stripped 4 bases from V and 1 base from J, with 10 bases between. CDR3 size: 14 residues. CDR3 in amino acids: CASSPGKGTDTQYF. The CDR3 DNA follows: TGTGCCAGCAGCCCCGGCAAGGGCACAGATACGCAGTATTTT.

The rearrangement joins TRBV11-2 to TRBJ2-7; possible D gene TRBD2, 6 bases. Germline CDR1 is SGHAT and CDR2 is FQNNGV. Trimming took 0 bases from V and 1 from J, leaving 7 bases between them. CDR3 size: 14 residues. The CDR3 region has the DNA TGTGCCAGCAGCTTAGAAGCGGGTTCCTACGAGCAGTACTTC. As protein: CASSLEAGSYEQYF.

About this clone: This specimen includes other DNA sequences encoding the same CDR3. The chain uses TRBV2 and TRBJ2-7, with a weak D call TRBD2 (5 bases). Germline values: CDR1 SNHLY, CDR2 FYNNEI. V was cut by 6 bases and J by 3 bases, with 6 bases left in between. The CDR3 runs to 11 residues. The CDR3 here is CASRGSYEQYF. CDR3 nucleotide sequence: TGTGCCAGCAGGGGGAGCTACGAGCAGTACTTC.

The V and J genes are TRBV6-5 and TRBJ2-7; TRBD1 is a possible D gene (6 bases). The germline V gene has CDR1 MNHEY and CDR2 SVGAGI. Trimming took 6 bases from V and 3 from J, leaving 15 bases between them. CDR3 length equals 14 residues. The CDR3 DNA sequence: TGTGCCAGCAGCGAGACAGGCGTGGGCTACGAGCAGTACTTC. Protein product: CASSETGVGYEQYF.

V is TRBV28 and J is TRBJ2-7; 9 nucleotides line up with TRBD1. CDR1 is MDHEN and CDR2 is SYDVKM in the germline V gene. Losses at the gene ends were 6 bases for V and 4 bases for J; bases not matched to a gene: 10. This CDR3 is 15 amino acids long. CDR3 in amino acids: CASSLNPGQGYEQYF. The CDR3, as DNA: TGTGCCAGCAGCCTAAACCCGGGACAGGGTTACGAGCAGTACTTC.

The chain recombines TRBV7-8 with TRBJ1-5; D perhaps matches TRBD1 (5 bases). The germline V and J ends were trimmed by 3 bases and 1 base, with 16 bases remaining between them. Germline assignment: CDR1 SGHVS and CDR2 FQNEAQ. This CDR3 spans 17 amino acids. CDR3 nucleotides: TGTGCCAGCAGCTTGGGACGCCTGACTATGAGCAATCAGCCCCAGCATTTT. Translation: CASSLGRLTMSNQPQHF.

About this clone itself: One end of the junction fails to match germline, which may point to a read error. Here the CDR3 reads CASSLTGVGNTEAFF. The CDR3, as DNA: TGTGCCAGCAGCCTAACAGGGGTAGGGAACACTGAAGCTTTCTTT. This chain joins TRBV7-3 and TRBJ1-1; 7 bases fit TRBD1. Germline V gene sequence: CDR1 SGHTA, CDR2 FQGTGA. This CDR3 contains 15 residues.